These T cell receptor beta chains were read from a single sample in a study of CD8 T cells in Susac syndrome. TCRdb re-called the immunoSEQ multiplex PCR reads with MiXCR, one entry per CDR3 protein. The sample shows 130,000 to 150,000 distinct CDR3 sequences, 94% of them seen only once. Specimen: CD8+ T cells from PBMCs. The origin of the receptors is a human donor in good health. CDR3s include the opening cysteine and the closing phenylalanine or tryptophan. Fields, in order: D gene, V gene, CDR3 length, J gene, clone size, CDR3 DNA, CDR3 protein. A D gene is named only where the DNA matches it firmly. Size is omitted from some rows. Given values are once, few, many or a class for expanded clones.

d_gene: TRBD1; v_gene: TRBV29-1; len: 12; j_gene: TRBJ2-2; abundance: -; CDR3nt: TGCAGCGTCCCGGGACAGGGAGGGGAGCTGTTTTTT; CDR3aa: CSVPGQGGELFF
d_gene: -; v_gene: TRBV27; len: 13; j_gene: TRBJ1-4; abundance: -; CDR3nt: TGTGCCAGCAGTGTGGGGGCCTGGGAAAAACTGTTTTTT; CDR3aa: CASSVGAWEKLFF
d_gene: TRBD2; v_gene: TRBV27; len: 16; j_gene: TRBJ2-3; abundance: once; CDR3nt: TGTGCCAGCAGTTCTGATATAGCGGGGGTCGGGGATACGCAGTATTTT; CDR3aa: CASSSDIAGVGDTQYF
d_gene: -; v_gene: TRBV7-9; len: 16; j_gene: TRBJ2-5; abundance: -; CDR3nt: TGTGCCAGCAGCTTATGGCCCCAACAGGGTTCGGAGACCCAGTACTTC; CDR3aa: CASSLWPQQGSETQYF
d_gene: -; v_gene: TRBV11-2; len: 15; j_gene: TRBJ2-1; abundance: -; CDR3nt: TGTGCCAGCAGTGGAAGAGACGGCATCTACAATGAGCAGTTCTTC; CDR3aa: CASSGRDGIYNEQFF
d_gene: -; v_gene: TRBV27; len: 12; j_gene: TRBJ2-4; abundance: -; CDR3nt: TGTGCCAGCGGGAAGGGCGGGCACATTCAGTACTTC; CDR3aa: CASGKGGHIQYF
d_gene: TRBD2; v_gene: TRBV19; len: 14; j_gene: TRBJ2-1; abundance: -; CDR3nt: TGTGCCAGTAGTGTGACTAGCGGGGACAATGAGCAGTTCTTC; CDR3aa: CASSVTSGDNEQFF
d_gene: TRBD2; v_gene: TRBV20-1; len: 14; j_gene: TRBJ2-1; abundance: -; CDR3nt: TGCAGTGCCCCGATCTATCTAGCGGGAAATGAGCAGTTCTTC; CDR3aa: CSAPIYLAGNEQFF
d_gene: -; v_gene: TRBV2; len: 13; j_gene: TRBJ1-2; abundance: -; CDR3nt: TGTGCCAGCGAGGCAGGGTTGGGGTATGGCTACACCTTC; CDR3aa: CASEAGLGYGYTF
d_gene: TRBD2; v_gene: TRBV5-6; len: 13; j_gene: TRBJ2-1; abundance: -; CDR3nt: TGTGCCAGCAGCTTGGGGACTAGCGGGTGGCAGTTCTTC; CDR3aa: CASSLGTSGWQFF
d_gene: -; v_gene: TRBV12-3/TRBV12-4; len: 13; j_gene: TRBJ2-1; abundance: -; CDR3nt: TGTGCCAGCAGTTTAGGGCCGGGGATTGAGCAGTTCTTC; CDR3aa: CASSLGPGIEQFF
d_gene: TRBD2; v_gene: TRBV29-1; len: 14; j_gene: TRBJ2-7; abundance: -; CDR3nt: TGCAGCGTTGAACTGGTGGGGGGGGCCTACGAGCAGTACTTC; CDR3aa: CSVELVGGAYEQYF
d_gene: -; v_gene: TRBV19; len: 12; j_gene: TRBJ1-1; abundance: -; CDR3nt: TGTGCCAGTAGTATAGTGGGGGCTGAAGCTTTCTTT; CDR3aa: CASSIVGAEAFF
d_gene: -; v_gene: TRBV19; len: 12; j_gene: TRBJ1-1; abundance: -; CDR3nt: TGTGCCAGTAGTATAGGACGCACTGAAGCTTTCTTT; CDR3aa: CASSIGRTEAFF
d_gene: -; v_gene: TRBV29-1; len: 13; j_gene: TRBJ2-1; abundance: -; CDR3nt: TGCAGCGTCCGCCAGGGAGCCTACAATGAGCAGTTCTTC; CDR3aa: CSVRQGAYNEQFF
d_gene: -; v_gene: TRBV24-1; len: 15; j_gene: TRBJ2-5; abundance: -; CDR3nt: TGTGCCACCAGTGATTTGGCTACCGAGGGAGAGACCCAGTACTTC; CDR3aa: CATSDLATEGETQYF
d_gene: TRBD2; v_gene: TRBV2; len: 17; j_gene: TRBJ2-3; abundance: -; CDR3nt: TGTGCCAGCAGTCAGGCTAGCGGAGATTTTAGCACAGATACGCAGTATTTT; CDR3aa: CASSQASGDFSTDTQYF
d_gene: TRBD1; v_gene: TRBV12-3/TRBV12-4; len: 15; j_gene: TRBJ2-2; abundance: -; CDR3nt: TGTGCCAGCAGTTTAACAGGGGGCTTGGGCGGGGAGCTGTTTTTT; CDR3aa: CASSLTGGLGGELFF
d_gene: TRBD1; v_gene: TRBV28; len: 13; j_gene: TRBJ2-7; abundance: -; CDR3nt: TGTGCCAGCGGGGACAGGCTGACCTACGAGCAGTACTTC; CDR3aa: CASGDRLTYEQYF
d_gene: TRBD1; v_gene: TRBV15; len: 16; j_gene: TRBJ2-1; abundance: -; CDR3nt: TGTGCCACCAGCGAGGACACAGGGGTTCCCTACAATGAGCAGTTCTTC; CDR3aa: CATSEDTGVPYNEQFF
d_gene: -; v_gene: TRBV19; len: 13; j_gene: TRBJ2-3; abundance: -; CDR3nt: TGTGCCAGTAGTATTGTAGGGGAGGATACGCAGTATTTT; CDR3aa: CASSIVGEDTQYF
d_gene: TRBD2; v_gene: TRBV7-9; len: 16; j_gene: TRBJ2-5; abundance: -; CDR3nt: TGTGCCAGCAGCTTAGTCTCGCGGGAGGAATCGGAGACCCAGTACTTC; CDR3aa: CASSLVSREESETQYF
d_gene: -; v_gene: TRBV29-1; len: 12; j_gene: TRBJ1-2; abundance: -; CDR3nt: TGCAGCGTTGCGGGCGGTAACTATGGCTACACCTTC; CDR3aa: CSVAGGNYGYTF
d_gene: TRBD2; v_gene: TRBV9; len: 15; j_gene: TRBJ2-7; abundance: -; CDR3nt: TGTGCCAGCGGAGATCCGGGACTAGTGGTTCAACAGCAGTACTTC; CDR3aa: CASGDPGLVVQQQYF
d_gene: -; v_gene: TRBV5-4; len: 13; j_gene: TRBJ1-1; abundance: -; CDR3nt: TGTGCCAGCAGCTTGCCCCTAAGCACTGAAGCTTTCTTT; CDR3aa: CASSLPLSTEAFF
d_gene: -; v_gene: TRBV21-1; len: 20; j_gene: TRBJ2-3; abundance: -; CDR3nt: TGTGCCAGCAGCAAGGGACTAGTATCTTTTTGTGCCCCGTGGGAAGATACGCAGTATTTT; CDR3aa: CASSKGLVSFCAPWEDTQYF
d_gene: TRBD1; v_gene: TRBV9; len: 16; j_gene: TRBJ1-2; abundance: -; CDR3nt: TGTGCCAGCAGCGATCCAGGGGGCGAAGGGATCTATGGCTACACCTTC; CDR3aa: CASSDPGGEGIYGYTF
d_gene: TRBD2; v_gene: TRBV4-3; len: 15; j_gene: TRBJ2-1; abundance: -; CDR3nt: TGCGCCAGCAGTAAGACTAGCGGAGACTACAATGAGCAGTTCTTC; CDR3aa: CASSKTSGDYNEQFF
d_gene: -; v_gene: TRBV30; len: 14; j_gene: TRBJ2-1; abundance: -; CDR3nt: TGTGCCTGGAGTCCACGAGGAAGGTTAGCTGAGCAGTTCTTC; CDR3aa: CAWSPRGRLAEQFF
d_gene: -; v_gene: TRBV29-1; len: 13; j_gene: TRBJ2-3; abundance: -; CDR3nt: TGCAGCGTTGAGCTAGCATCACCAGATACGCAGTATTTT; CDR3aa: CSVELASPDTQYF
d_gene: -; v_gene: TRBV19; len: 12; j_gene: TRBJ2-1; abundance: -; CDR3nt: TGTGCCAGTAGTATCGGGGGTAGGGAGCAGTTCTTC; CDR3aa: CASSIGGREQFF
d_gene: TRBD2; v_gene: TRBV4-3; len: 17; j_gene: TRBJ2-4; abundance: -; CDR3nt: TGCGCCAGCAGCCAAGATATACAGCGGGAGACCAAAAACATTCAGTACTTC; CDR3aa: CASSQDIQRETKNIQYF
d_gene: -; v_gene: TRBV27; len: 16; j_gene: TRBJ2-4; abundance: -; CDR3nt: TGTGCCAGCAGTTTCCCCCCCCTGCTAGCCAAAAACATTCAGTACTTC; CDR3aa: CASSFPPLLAKNIQYF
d_gene: TRBD1; v_gene: TRBV12-3/TRBV12-4; len: 14; j_gene: TRBJ1-1; abundance: -; CDR3nt: TGTGCCAGCAGTACACAGGGGGCATACACTGAAGCTTTCTTT; CDR3aa: CASSTQGAYTEAFF
d_gene: -; v_gene: TRBV7-9; len: 13; j_gene: TRBJ2-1; abundance: once; CDR3nt: TGTGCCAGCAGCTTTGGAACCTACAATGAGCAGTTCTTC; CDR3aa: CASSFGTYNEQFF
d_gene: -; v_gene: TRBV20-1; len: 12; j_gene: TRBJ2-5; abundance: -; CDR3nt: TGCAGTGCTACCCCCGACCACCATCCGGAGTACTTC; CDR3aa: CSATPDHHPEYF
d_gene: TRBD1; v_gene: TRBV15; len: 15; j_gene: TRBJ2-3; abundance: -; CDR3nt: TGTGCCACCAGCCCGACAGGGGTCAGCACAGATACGCAGTATTTT; CDR3aa: CATSPTGVSTDTQYF
d_gene: TRBD2; v_gene: TRBV29-1; len: 13; j_gene: TRBJ2-7; abundance: few; CDR3nt: TGCAGCGTTGGACTAGCGGGGAACTACGAGCAGTACTTC; CDR3aa: CSVGLAGNYEQYF
d_gene: -; v_gene: TRBV7-3; len: 13; j_gene: TRBJ1-2; abundance: -; CDR3nt: TGTGCCAGCAGCTTTAGGATGGGCTATGGCTACACCTTC; CDR3aa: CASSFRMGYGYTF
d_gene: -; v_gene: TRBV20-1; len: 13; j_gene: TRBJ2-1; abundance: -; CDR3nt: TGCAGTGCTTCGGAGAACTCCTACAATGAGCAGTTCTTC; CDR3aa: CSASENSYNEQFF